What follows are 7 T cell receptor beta chains derived from one specimen sequenced in a study of T cells in Graves' hyperthyroidism and ophthalmopathy (dated by TCRdb to the late 2010s). Library construction relied on multiplex PCR. The instrument given in TCRdb is Illumina HiSeq 2000. The TCR beta CDR3 regions were amplified from the RNA transcripts. The TCR CDR3 was subjected to a first round of RT-PCR using the HTBI primer set and the Qiagen OneStep RT-PCR kit. TCRdb ran its own pipeline on the public reads, namely fastp trimming at Q25 and MiXCR clone calling, and kept in-frame beta chains. Rows are combined by CDR3 protein, so each entry shows the most common genes and DNA. This sample has about 37,000 distinct CDR3 sequences in its table, and about 50% of those were observed once. The ten largest clones represent roughly 15% of the sample. Sample: blood. These receptors were taken from a man aged 40-49 years with Graves' ophthalmopathy.

In its sample, this clonotype was seen many times. V is TRBV6-1 and J is TRBJ1-4; D uncertain. Trimming left V 7 bases short and J 8 bases short, with 23 bases between. The CDR3 loop spans 16 amino acids. Germline V lookup: CDR1 MNHNS, CDR2 SASEGT. CDR3 region: CASIKGRRVGLEKLFF. For the CDR3, the DNA is TGTGCCAGCATTAAAGGACGAAGGGTGGGTTTGGAAAAACTGTTTTTT.

This clonotype was seen ten or more times. The chain carries TRBV6-5 and TRBJ2-1; 7 positions agree with TRBD1. The V gene's germline CDR1 is MNHEY and CDR2 SVGAGI. There are 17 residues in the CDR3. V was pared by 4 bases and J by 7 bases, with 16 bases of the junction left unmatched. This CDR3 is CASSSQLRGRSKNEQFF. The CDR3 DNA sequence: TGTGCCAGCAGTTCCCAGCTGAGGGGGCGTAGTAAGAATGAGCAGTTCTTC.

This clonotype was seen at least ten times. The chain has TRBV28 and TRBJ2-3; either TRBD1 or TRBD2 may supply D (6 bases each). Germline V gene data show CDR1 as MDHEN and CDR2 as SYDVKM. The V gene lost 2 bases and the J gene lost 3 bases, with 9 bases spanning the gap. CDR3 length equals 14 residues. The CDR3 region has the DNA TGTGCCAGCAGTTTAGGGGGGCCGACAGATACGCAGTATTTT. Translation: CASSLGGPTDTQYF. Variable domain in full (rest from reference TRBV28 and TRBJ2-3): DVKVTQSSRYLVKRTGEKVFLECVQDMDHENMFWYRQDPGLGLRLIYFSYDVKMKEKGDIPEGYSVSREKKERFSLILESASTNQTSMYLCASSLGGPTDTQYFGPGTRLTVL.

This clonotype was detected ten times or more. The V and J genes are TRBV12-3 or TRBV12-4 and TRBJ2-5; 10 bases are a match to TRBD1. The CDR3 has 15 amino acids. With V trimmed by 5 bases and J by 1 base, 4 bases remained unmatched. The CDR3 nucleotides read TGTGCCAGCAGTGGCGGGACAGGGGTCCAAGAGACCCAGTACTTC. This translates into CASSGGTGVQETQYF.

The genes are TRBV9 and TRBJ1-5, with D hard to call. Germline CDR1 reads SGDLS; CDR2 reads YYNGEE. V was trimmed by 0 bases and J by 7 bases, leaving 11 bases between them. The CDR3 has 14 amino acids. The CDR3 region has the DNA TGTGCCAGCAGCGTAGCGACCAAAAACCAGCCCCAGCATTTT. This codes for CASSVATKNQPQHF.

At least ten counts were recorded for this clonotype. The chain combines TRBV5-5 with TRBJ2-7, with 13 bases aligning to TRBD2. Unmatched junction bases numbered 1, after V lost 4 bases and J lost 3 bases. CDR3 length: 14 residues. The germline CDR1 and CDR2 sequences are SGHKS and YYEKEE (reference sequence). The CDR3 DNA is TGTGCCAGCAGCGGGACTAGCGGGAACTACGAGCAGTACTTC. Its protein is CASSGTSGNYEQYF.

This clonotype has at least ten counts. The chain couples TRBV3-1 to TRBJ1-1; possibly TRBD1 for D (5 bases). Germline V gene sequence: CDR1 LGHDT, CDR2 YNNKEL (reference sequence). V lost 0 bases and J lost 4, with 15 bases in between. CDR3 length: 16 amino acids. For the CDR3, the DNA is TGTGCCAGCAGCCAAGACTGGGGCACACGAACCACTGAAGCTTTCTTT. Encoded protein: CASSQDWGTRTTEAFF. The full variable domain, in which reference TRBV3-1 and TRBJ1-1 provide the parts outside the CDR3, is DTAVSQTPKYLVTQMGNDKSIKCEQNLGHDTMYWYKQDSKKFLKIMFSYNNKELIINETVPNRFSPKSPDKAHLNLHINSLELGDSAVYFCASSQDWGTRTTEAFFGQGTRLTVV.